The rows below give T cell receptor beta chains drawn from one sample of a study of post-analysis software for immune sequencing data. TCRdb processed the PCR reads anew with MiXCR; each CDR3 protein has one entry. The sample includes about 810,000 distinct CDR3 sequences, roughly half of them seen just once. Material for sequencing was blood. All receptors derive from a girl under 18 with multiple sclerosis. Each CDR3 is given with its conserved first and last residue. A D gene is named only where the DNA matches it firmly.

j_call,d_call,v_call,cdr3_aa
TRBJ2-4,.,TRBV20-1,CSALTGGSQNIQYF
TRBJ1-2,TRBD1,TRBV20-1,CSARESGGYGYTF
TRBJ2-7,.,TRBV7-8,CASSPNLGLALYEQYF
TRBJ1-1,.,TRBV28,CASSFRGAGNTEAFF
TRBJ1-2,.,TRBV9,CASSVTGMGIYGYTF
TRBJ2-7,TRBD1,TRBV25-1,CASSGRDRASYEQYF
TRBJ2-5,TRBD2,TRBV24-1,CATSPGGGIEETQYF
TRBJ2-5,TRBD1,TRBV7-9,CASSFWGDRAETQYF
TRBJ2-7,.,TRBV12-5,CASGVGGDEQYF
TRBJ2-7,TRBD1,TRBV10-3,CAISGTGGVGEQYF
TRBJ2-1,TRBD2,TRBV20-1,CSATASGRSENEQFF
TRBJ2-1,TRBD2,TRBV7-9,CASSLLGRGRLAAYNEQFF
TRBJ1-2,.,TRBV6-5,CASSYSRTASGYTF
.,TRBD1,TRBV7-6,CASSRTGDGKTQYF
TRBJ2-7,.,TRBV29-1,CSVEVLQGTNSYEQYF
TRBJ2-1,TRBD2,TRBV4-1,CASSQPASGSIYEQFF
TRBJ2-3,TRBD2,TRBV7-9,CASSTNPGTSGFTDTQYF
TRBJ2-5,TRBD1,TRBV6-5,CASSFATGAQYF
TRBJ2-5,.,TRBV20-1,CSARKWDHQETQYF
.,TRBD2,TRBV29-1,CSVEFSAGGPDYKETQYF
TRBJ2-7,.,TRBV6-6,CASRQDTRGYEQYF
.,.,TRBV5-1,CASSLSGSFGTYNEQFF
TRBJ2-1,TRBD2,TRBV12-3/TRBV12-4,CANQREGYNEQFF
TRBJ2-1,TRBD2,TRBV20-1,CSARGLAGNNEQFF
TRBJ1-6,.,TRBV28,CASSFPHFNSPLHF
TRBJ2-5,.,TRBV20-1,CSANGQKETQYF
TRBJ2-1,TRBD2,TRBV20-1,CSARASGRTLLIHEQFF